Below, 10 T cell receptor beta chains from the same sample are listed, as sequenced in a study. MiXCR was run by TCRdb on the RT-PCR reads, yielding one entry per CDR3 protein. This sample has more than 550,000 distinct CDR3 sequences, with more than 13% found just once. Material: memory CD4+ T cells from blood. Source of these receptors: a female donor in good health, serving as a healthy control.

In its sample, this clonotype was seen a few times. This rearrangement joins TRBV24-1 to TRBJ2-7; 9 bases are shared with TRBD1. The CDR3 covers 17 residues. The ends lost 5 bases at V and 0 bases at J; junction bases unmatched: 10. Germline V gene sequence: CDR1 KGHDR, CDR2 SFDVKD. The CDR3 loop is CATSAASGQGTSYEQYF. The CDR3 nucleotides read TGTGCCACCAGTGCCGCCTCGGGACAGGGTACCTCCTACGAGCAGTACTTC.

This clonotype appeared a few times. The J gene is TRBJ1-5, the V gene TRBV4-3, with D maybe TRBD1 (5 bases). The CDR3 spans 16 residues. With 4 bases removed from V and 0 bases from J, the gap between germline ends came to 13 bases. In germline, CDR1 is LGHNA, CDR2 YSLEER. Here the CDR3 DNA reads TGCGCCAGCAGCCCCGAGTGGGGCTATAGCAATCAGCCCCAGCATTTT. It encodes CASSPEWGYSNQPQHF.

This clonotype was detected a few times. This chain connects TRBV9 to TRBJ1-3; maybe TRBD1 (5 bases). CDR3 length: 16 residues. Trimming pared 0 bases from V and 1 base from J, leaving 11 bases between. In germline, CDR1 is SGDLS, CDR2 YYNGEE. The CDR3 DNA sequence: TGTGCCAGCAGCGTAGGGGGGGAGAGTTCTGGAAACACCATATATTTT. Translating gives CASSVGGESSGNTIYF.

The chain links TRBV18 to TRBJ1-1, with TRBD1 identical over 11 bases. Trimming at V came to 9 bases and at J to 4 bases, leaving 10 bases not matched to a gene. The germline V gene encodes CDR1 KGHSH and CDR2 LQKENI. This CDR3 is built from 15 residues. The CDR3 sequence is CASSGTGGKSTEAFF. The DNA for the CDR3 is TGTGCCAGTTCCGGGACAGGGGGGAAGAGCACTGAAGCTTTCTTT. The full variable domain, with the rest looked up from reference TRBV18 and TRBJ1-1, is NAGVMQNPRHLVRRRGQEARLRCSPMKGHSHVYWYRQLPEEGLKFMVYLQKENIIDESGMPKERFSAEFPKEGPSILRIQQVVRGDSAAYFCASSGTGGKSTEAFFGQGTRLTVV.

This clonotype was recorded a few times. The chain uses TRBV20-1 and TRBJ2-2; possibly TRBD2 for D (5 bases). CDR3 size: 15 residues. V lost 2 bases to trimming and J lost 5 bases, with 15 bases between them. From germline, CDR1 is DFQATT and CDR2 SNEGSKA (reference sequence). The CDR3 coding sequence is TGCAGTGCTAGAAAGATTCGGGGAACGACCGGGGAGCTGTTTTTT. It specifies CSARKIRGTTGELFF.

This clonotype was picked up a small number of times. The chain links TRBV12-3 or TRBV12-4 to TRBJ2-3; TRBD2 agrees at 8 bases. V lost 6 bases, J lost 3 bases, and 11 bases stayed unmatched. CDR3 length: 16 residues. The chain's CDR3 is CASRQGSGSGTDTQYF. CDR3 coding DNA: TGTGCCAGCAGGCAAGGGAGCGGGAGTGGGACAGATACGCAGTATTTT.

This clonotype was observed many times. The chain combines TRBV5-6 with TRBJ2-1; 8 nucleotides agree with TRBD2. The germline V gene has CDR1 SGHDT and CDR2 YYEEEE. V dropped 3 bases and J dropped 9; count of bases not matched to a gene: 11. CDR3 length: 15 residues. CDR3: CASSSIAGRAAEQFF. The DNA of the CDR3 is TGTGCCAGCAGCTCCATAGCGGGACGAGCCGCTGAGCAGTTCTTC.

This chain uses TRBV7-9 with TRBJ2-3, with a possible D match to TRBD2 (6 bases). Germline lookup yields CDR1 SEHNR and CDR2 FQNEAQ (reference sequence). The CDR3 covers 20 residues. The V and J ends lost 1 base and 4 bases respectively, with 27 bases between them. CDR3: CASSLGGERAVTRSADTQYF. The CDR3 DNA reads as TGTGCCAGCAGCTTAGGGGGGGAGAGAGCAGTAACGAGGTCGGCAGATACGCAGTATTTT.

The CDR3 sequence: CASSLFGGRPNYNSPLHF. CDR3 DNA: TGTGCCAGCAGCTTATTCGGGGGACGGCCTAATTATAATTCACCCCTCCACTTT. V gene TRBV7-2 combines with J gene TRBJ1-6; perhaps TRBD1 as D (5 bases). Germline CDR1 is SGHTA and CDR2 is FQGNSA. V lost 2 bases, J lost 4 bases, and 18 bases lay in between. This CDR3 contains 18 residues.

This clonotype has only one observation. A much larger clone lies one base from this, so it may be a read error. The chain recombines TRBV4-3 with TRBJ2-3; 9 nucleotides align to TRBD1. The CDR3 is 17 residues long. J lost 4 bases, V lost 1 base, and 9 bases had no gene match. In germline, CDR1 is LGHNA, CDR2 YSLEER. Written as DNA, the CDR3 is TGCGCCAGCAGCCAAGGTCACGGGACAGGGAGAGCAGATACGCAGTATTTT. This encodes CASSQGHGTGRADTQYF.